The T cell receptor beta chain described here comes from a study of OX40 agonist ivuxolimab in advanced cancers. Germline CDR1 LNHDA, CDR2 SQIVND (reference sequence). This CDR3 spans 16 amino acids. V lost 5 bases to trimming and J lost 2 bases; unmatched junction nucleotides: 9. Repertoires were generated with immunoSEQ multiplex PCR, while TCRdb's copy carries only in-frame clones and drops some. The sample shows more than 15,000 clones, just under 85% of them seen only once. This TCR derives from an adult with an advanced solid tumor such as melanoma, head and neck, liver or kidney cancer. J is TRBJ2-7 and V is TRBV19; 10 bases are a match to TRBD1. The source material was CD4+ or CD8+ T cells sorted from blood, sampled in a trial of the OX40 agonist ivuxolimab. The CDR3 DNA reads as TGTGCCAGTAGTCAAGTGGGACAGGGGTCCCCCTACGAGCAGTACTTC. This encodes CASSQVGQGSPYEQYF.